This TCR beta chain came from a study of persistence of HIV-infected CD4 T cells. This was the immunoSEQ version 4 assay in survey mode. Some clones are missing from TCRdb's copy, which holds only in-frame ones; the method was immunoSEQ multiplex PCR. The sample lists about 46,000 clones, just under 90% occurring once. A remark on this clone: What it binds is not known.

This nonspecific control used anti-CD3/anti-CD28 bead stimulation of CD4+ T cells. Responding CD4+ T cells were sorted by upregulation of both CD40 ligand and CD69. Donors had CD4+ T cell counts above 400 cells/uL and were CMV-seropositive. Sequenced here: CD4+ T cells sorted from PBMCs after 18-hour stimulation, sampled from a patient who received antiretroviral therapy. The receptor's source is an adult woman with HIV who was CMV-seropositive.

The CDR3 DNA follows: TGTGCCAGCTGCTCAGGGGGTTGTTACGAGCAGTACTTC. Translating gives CASCSGGCYEQYF. The chain has TRBV14 and TRBJ2-7; 7 bases fit TRBD1. Germline loops: CDR1 SGHDN, CDR2 FVKESK. V gave up 8 bases and J gave up 4 bases; unmatched junction bases: 8. CDR3 size: 13 residues.